This record looks at one TCR beta chain sequence and its context. Here immunoSEQ multiplex PCR was the method, and the copy in TCRdb shows in-frame clones only, minus some. Found here are some 120,000 clones, around 93% of them singletons; the top ten hold approximately 1.7%. The sample belongs to a study of control samples from healthy donors and cancer patients. The germline V gene encodes CDR1 SGDLS and CDR2 YYNGEE. The CDR3 runs 15 residues. Deletions cut 4 bases from V and 1 base from J, with 14 bases between. The chain is built from TRBV9 and TRBJ1-1; D is perhaps TRBD1 (6 bases). This sequence originates from a man in his forties or fifties with head and neck cancer. The sequenced sample was PBMCs. The CDR3 reads CASSPRGAKNTEAFF. Written as DNA, the CDR3 is TGTGCCAGCAGCCCCCGGGGGGCCAAGAACACTGAAGCTTTCTTT.